What follows are 6 T cell receptor beta chains derived from one specimen sequenced in a study of blood T cell repertoires in COVID-19. Only in-frame clones appear in the TCRdb table, and some are missing; sequencing was by immunoSEQ multiplex PCR. The top ten clones hold roughly 6% of a sample with 200,000 to 300,000 clones, about nine tenths of them seen once. Material for sequencing was peripheral blood. The origin of the receptors is a woman aged 30 to 39 with COVID-19, enrolled during active disease.

The V gene is TRBV27, the J gene TRBJ2-5; 11 bases fit TRBD2. The length of the CDR3 is 16 residues. Germline V lookup: CDR1 MNHEY, CDR2 SMNVEV (reference sequence). V was clipped by 6 bases and J by 1 base; unmatched bases: 7. The CDR3 sequence is CASRSPTSGIQETQYF. As DNA, the CDR3 is TGTGCCAGCAGATCCCCGACTAGCGGGATCCAAGAGACCCAGTACTTC.

The V gene is TRBV5-4, the J gene TRBJ2-4; 8 bases line up with TRBD2. This CDR3 is 19 amino acids long. The V and J ends lost 4 bases and 2 bases, in that order; junction bases with no gene match: 17. The germline V gene has CDR1 SGHNT and CDR2 YYREEE (reference sequence). In DNA form, the CDR3 reads TGTGCCAGCAGCCGATCGGCGGGGGGATCCTCTAGCTCCAAAAACATTCAGTACTTC. Residues: CASSRSAGGSSSSKNIQYF.

V is TRBV11-2 and J is TRBJ2-7; no reliable D call. Germline loops: CDR1 SGHAT, CDR2 FQNNGV. The CDR3 is made up of 13 amino acids. V was trimmed by 0 bases and J by 4 bases, leaving 7 bases between them. CDR3 DNA sequence: TGTGCCAGCAGCTTAGATCGGTGGTACGAGCAGTACGTC. Its protein is CASSLDRWYEQYV.

The chain links TRBV14 to TRBJ2-7; maybe TRBD2 (5 bases). The CDR3 consists of 18 residues. CDR1 is SGHDN, CDR2 FVKESK, per germline. V lost 0 bases to trimming and J lost 4 bases, with 22 bases between them. The CDR3 is CASSQDSSGRGPQYEQYV. CDR3 DNA: TGTGCCAGCAGCCAAGATAGTTCGGGCCGAGGGCCCCAATACGAGCAGTACGTC.

The V and J genes are TRBV7-9 and TRBJ2-7, with TRBD2 identical over 9 bases. Trimming removed 5 bases from V and 3 bases from J; junction bases left unmatched: 8. From germline, CDR1 is SEHNR and CDR2 FQNEAQ (reference sequence). The CDR3 has 15 residues. The CDR3 loop reads CASSSSGGSGYEQYF. The CDR3 DNA reads TGTGCCAGCAGCAGTAGCGGGGGCTCGGGCTACGAGCAGTACTTC.

The chain joins TRBV6-1 to TRBJ1-2, with 7 bases that match TRBD1. CDR1 is MNHNS and CDR2 is SASEGT in the germline V gene. Losses at the gene ends were 3 bases for V and 4 bases for J; bases not matched to a gene: 8. The CDR3 is made up of 15 amino acids. The CDR3 sequence is CASSDARDRPYGYTF. CDR3 DNA sequence: TGTGCCAGCAGTGACGCCCGGGACAGACCCTATGGCTACACCTTC.